This record concerns one TCR beta chain sequence. The clone's antigen remains unknown. Sequence at one end of the junction differs from germline and may be a read error. The CDR3 regions of human TCRbeta chains were analyzed by immunosequencing. The authors' analysis ran thus. Repertoire TCRs were matched against a reference library of SARS-CoV-2-specific TCRs generated with the MIRA antigen-specificity platform. Breadth meant the fraction of unique TCRs that were SARS-CoV-2-associated, whereas depth meant the fraction of total T cells that were SARS-CoV-2-associated. Using the MIRA data, each spike-specific TCR was assigned both to the spike region to which the TCR was reactive and to a CD4 or CD8 class. Log10-transformed breadth and depth values were compared by one-way ANOVA with Sidak's multiple comparisons tests. The source is immuneACCESS, and TCRdb retained only in-frame sequences with V and J called. Part of the clones is not carried over; for the studies checked, unresolved V genes explain less than half of this, and the remainder is unexplained. V and J calls and clone size are those listed in that table; D and trimming were worked out from the DNA. This sample gives over 110,000 clones in total; about 93% of them show up just once. Together, the top ten hold 5.1% of the sample.

Based on the germline V gene (reference sequence), the CDR1 and CDR2 sequences are SSHAT and FNYEAQ. Including cysteine and phenylalanine, the CDR3 has 15 amino acids. The entry retains the CDR3 DNA only, 45 bases that are in frame from base 1. The data were taken from a study of T cell responses to AZD1222 COVID-19 vaccine (dated by TCRdb to the early 2020s). About the investigation overall: AZD1222 recipients whose second dose came at about 4 weeks and those whose second dose came at about 12 weeks were combined into one group, since spike-specific TCR depth and breadth did not differ between the two schedules. A total of around 240 trial participants underwent TCR sequencing, of whom roughly 210 received two doses of AZD1222 and roughly 25 received two doses of the MenACWY control vaccine. Trial participants were enrolled by age into 18-55, 56-69 and 70-plus year subgroups, with roughly 150, 30 and 60 TCR-sequenced participants respectively.

What the research found in general, with its limitations: No day 14 peak-response samples were available, so repertoires were characterized only after the peak T cell response. After two AZD1222 doses, both the breadth and the depth of spike-specific TCRs were significantly higher than at day 0 and than in MenACWY recipients. Conclusions about previously exposed vaccinees were limited because only a handful of AZD1222 recipients were SARS-CoV-2 seropositive at baseline. The whole spike protein was spanned by vaccine-associated CD4 TCRs, and dominant responses were seen in regions 160-218 and 743-854. In the small 56-69-year group, the increase in depth fell short of significance, most likely because of low power. Reportedly, close to half of the unique spike-specific TCRs recognized epitopes lying outside the regions that are mutated in the B.1.351 and B.1.1.7 variants. Most participants were white British and females outnumbered males, and the authors suggested that clonal diversity may have been underestimated.

In light of the paper, this sample's time point label describes: baseline before first vaccination. Vaccinee samples came from UK trials COV001 and COV002, including a single-blind randomized controlled phase 2/3 trial of AZD1222 (ChAdOx1 nCoV-19) in healthy adults. For TCRbeta chain sequencing, PBMC samples were collected from trial participants at day 0 and at day 28 after the second dose. The material was peripheral blood, obtained on day 0 of AZD1222 vaccination. The receptor was isolated from an adult in good health. The rearrangement combines TRBV7-7 with TRBJ2-1; the D gene is possibly TRBD1 or TRBD2, each agreeing over 5 bases. The nucleotide sequence is given as TGTGCTAGCAGCCCGGCCCAGGGAGCTCACAATGAGCAGTTCTTC. Translation gives CASSPAQGAHNEQFF.